Given below is one T cell receptor (beta chain) in context. As yet, its antigen is unknown. TCRdb's copy holds only in-frame clones and misses some; the assay was immunoSEQ multiplex PCR. The sample contains 150,000 or so clones, roughly 87% of which appear only once. The data originate from a study of T cell responses to AZD1222 COVID-19 vaccine. Whole-study context: Pooled in the analysis were second doses at about 4 or about 12 weeks.

General study points: Repertoire collection took place solely once the T cell response had peaked. The span of vaccine-associated CD4 TCRs extended across spike, with dominance at 160-218 and 743-854.

The V end lost 9 bases, the J end lost 8 bases, and 16 bases lay between the germline ends. Germline CDR1 reads MNHEY; CDR2 reads SVGAGI. This CDR3 spans 12 amino acids. Material: peripheral blood, obtained on day 0 of AZD1222 vaccination. This chain links TRBV6-5 with TRBJ1-2, with D tentatively TRBD1 (5 bases). The TCR comes from an adult in good health. The CDR3 DNA follows: TGTGCCAGTAGGGGACGGGAGGGCGGCTACACCTTC. Translation gives CASRGREGGYTF.